Each of the 8 T cell receptor beta chains below was sequenced from the same sample in a study of graft-versus-host responses after intestinal transplantation. Assay used: immunoSEQ multiplex PCR; TCRdb lists only in-frame clones, some missing. The sample has over 85,000 clones, roughly 93% seen once; the top ten hold roughly 0.5%. Antigens of these TCRs are unknown. The sequencing used unstimulated CD8+ T cells sorted from spleen or lymph node cells, collected before intestinal transplant. Receptors originate from a human donor who received an intestinal transplant.

The chain joins TRBV7-9 to TRBJ2-5, with 11 positions matching TRBD2. CDR3 length: 18 amino acids. Looked up from germline, CDR1 is SEHNR and CDR2 is FQNEAQ (reference sequence). V dropped 5 bases and J dropped 3; count of bases not matched to a gene: 14. The CDR3: CASSTTTYSGGAEETQYF. CDR3 DNA: TGTGCCAGCAGCACAACAACCTATAGCGGGGGGGCCGAAGAGACCCAGTACTTC.

V and J are TRBV19 and TRBJ2-2; possible D gene TRBD1, 6 bases. The V gene lost 5 bases and the J gene lost 3 bases, with 10 bases spanning the gap. The CDR3 has 14 residues. Germline V gives CDR1 LNHDA, CDR2 SQIVND (reference sequence). This chain's CDR3 is CASSLGQYTGELFF. In DNA, the CDR3 is TGTGCCAGTAGTCTTGGACAGTACACCGGGGAGCTGTTTTTT. Complete variable domain (other parts from reference TRBV19 and TRBJ2-2): DGGITQSPKYLFRKEGQNVTLSCEQNLNHDAMYWYRQDPGQGLRLIYYSQIVNDFQKGDIAEGYSVSREKKESFPLTVTSAQKNPTAFYLCASSLGQYTGELFFGEGSRLTVL.

This rearrangement joins TRBV19 to TRBJ1-2; 7 bases are a match to TRBD1. Trimming removed 2 bases from V and 7 bases from J; junction bases left unmatched: 10. Germline V lookup: CDR1 LNHDA, CDR2 SQIVND (reference sequence). This CDR3 region has 15 residues. The CDR3 nucleotides are TGTGCCAGTAGTATATCCGGGACAGAGTATTCTGGCTACACCTTC. Translating gives CASSISGTEYSGYTF.

This clone came up once. The chain carries TRBV6-1 and TRBJ2-1, with 7 bases matching TRBD2. V gave up 11 bases and J gave up 8 bases; unmatched junction bases: 6. Germline values: CDR1 MNHNS, CDR2 SASEGT. The CDR3 is made up of 11 amino acids. The CDR3 sequence is CAALGGDEQFF. In DNA form, the CDR3 reads TGTGCCGCCTTGGGGGGGGATGAGCAGTTCTTC.

The chain couples TRBV19 to TRBJ1-5; possible D gene TRBD1, 5 bases. The CDR3 consists of 13 residues. Trimming pared 4 bases from V and 6 bases from J, leaving 10 bases between. In germline, CDR1 is LNHDA, CDR2 SQIVND (reference sequence). The chain's CDR3 is CASSRQGIQPQHF. The DNA of the CDR3 is TGTGCCAGTAGTAGGCAGGGTATTCAGCCCCAGCATTTT.

The chain is built from TRBV27 and TRBJ2-7; maybe TRBD1 (6 bases). CDR3 length: 13 residues. The ends were cut back, 4 bases at V and 1 base at J, with 8 bases in the middle. The V gene's germline CDR1 is MNHEY and CDR2 SMNVEV (reference sequence). CDR3 in amino acids: CASSYRASYEQYF. DNA of the CDR3: TGTGCCAGCAGTTACAGGGCTTCCTACGAGCAGTACTTC.

V gene TRBV19 combines with J gene TRBJ1-6; no reliable D call. V lost 8 bases and J lost 4, with 15 bases in between. The CDR3 has 15 residues. Germline V gene sequence: CDR1 LNHDA, CDR2 SQIVND (reference sequence). For the CDR3, the DNA is TGTGCCAGTGGCTTCGGCGGCAGTTATAATTCACCCCTCCACTTT. Protein: CASGFGGSYNSPLHF.

The V call is TRBV19, the J call TRBJ1-1; possibly TRBD1 for D (6 bases). Trimming removed 6 bases from V and 1 base from J, with 18 bases in between. Germline-derived CDR1 and CDR2 are LNHDA and SQIVND (reference sequence). This CDR3 spans 16 amino acids. CDR3 nucleotides: TGTGCCAGTAGCCAGGAATCGGGACACTCGAACACTGAAGCTTTCTTT. The encoded protein is CASSQESGHSNTEAFF.